This entry describes one TCR beta chain. Its antigen remains unknown. The data belong to a study of T cells in Graves' hyperthyroidism and ophthalmopathy. Study summary: Upon initial diagnosis and before any treatment, peripheral blood was collected. Study observations and caveats: From stable hyperthyroidism, ophthalmopathy was set apart by a 13 V-J model.

Subjects aged 18 to 65 presented with newly diagnosed hyperthyroidism of less than 2 months' duration. The diagnoses drew upon clinical symptoms, serum thyroxine and TRAb, thyroid ultrasound and orbital computed tomography. RNA transcripts provided the source from which TCR beta CDR3 regions were amplified. The HTBI primer set drove a first-round RT-PCR of the TCR CDR3. Via MiXCR, TCRdb re-called the multiplex PCR reads, giving one row per CDR3 protein. This sample yields about 700,000 distinct CDR3 sequences, of which 11% to 15% are seen a single time; about a tenth belongs to the top ten. This CDR3 spans 14 amino acids. Between the trimmed V and J ends, which lost 0 bases and 5 bases, there was a span of 10 bases. The germline gives CDR1 LNHNV, CDR2 YYDKDF (reference sequence).

Sequencing was performed on blood. The source is a young woman with Graves' hyperthyroidism. V and J are TRBV15 and TRBJ2-5; D not certain. Here the CDR3 reads CATSRDGVSETQYF. The CDR3 nucleotides are TGTGCCACCAGCAGAGATGGGGTGTCGGAGACCCAGTACTTC. The full variable domain, completed using reference TRBV15 and TRBJ2-5, is DAMVIQNPRYQVTQFGKPVTLSCSQTLNHNVMYWYQQKSSQAPKLLFHYYDKDFNNEADTPDNFQSRRPNTSFCFLDIRSPGLGDTAMYLCATSRDGVSETQYFGPGTRLLVL.